This is a list of T cell receptor beta chains from one sample in a study of radiation and T cells in renal cell carcinoma. Method: immunoSEQ multiplex PCR; TCRdb's copy keeps in-frame clones and lacks some. The sample includes over 9,500 clones, approximately 62% of them seen just once. The sample consisted of tumor tissue, taken from a patient whose treatment was nephrectomy without radiotherapy. The source of these receptors is a woman at least 80 years old with renal cell carcinoma. Each CDR3 is given with its conserved first and last residue. Fields, in order: J gene, V gene, clone size, D gene, CDR3 protein, CDR3 DNA. The D gene is left open where the match is weak. A clone size is listed for some rows: how often the clone was seen (once, few, many), or a class if it is expanded.

>TRBJ1-1|TRBV2|medium-sized|TRBD1
CASFRTGNGFF
TGTGCCAGCTTTCGGACAGGGAATGGGTTCTTT
>TRBJ1-1|TRBV9|.|.
CASGSSGVAAFF
TGTGCCAGCGGTTCCTCAGGGGTCGCTGCTTTCTTT
>TRBJ1-3|TRBV11-2|.|.
CASSFSRTSGNTIYF
TGTGCCAGCAGCTTCTCCCGGACATCAGGAAACACCATATATTTT
>TRBJ2-5|TRBV7-2|medium-sized|TRBD2
CASSSGGAIETQYF
TGTGCCAGCAGCTCCGGGGGGGCCATAGAGACCCAGTACTTC
>TRBJ1-4|TRBV10-3|.|TRBD1
CAIGDSLDYSELFF
TGTGCCATCGGGGACAGCCTGGATTATTCGGAACTGTTTTTT
>TRBJ1-5|TRBV19|once|TRBD1
CASMGDRRSNQPQHF
TGTGCCAGTATGGGGGACAGGAGGAGCAATCAGCCCCAGCATTTT
>TRBJ1-3|TRBV4-3|.|.
CASSQVQGNTIYF
TGCGCCAGCAGCCAAGTTCAAGGAAACACCATATATTTT
>TRBJ1-1|TRBV11-2|.|.
CASSLVAPNTEAFF
TGTGCCAGCAGCTTAGTAGCACCGAACACTGAAGCTTTCTTT
>TRBJ2-3|TRBV7-2|.|.
CASSRMGLSMDTQYF
TGTGCCAGCAGCCGGATGGGGCTGTCTATGGATACGCAGTATTTT
>TRBJ1-1|TRBV4-2|.|TRBD1
CASSQQGAKNTEAFF
TGTGCCAGCAGCCAACAGGGGGCTAAGAACACTGAAGCTTTCTTT
>TRBJ1-4|TRBV7-9|.|.
CASSLGPTATNEKLFF
TGTGCCAGCAGCTTAGGGCCGACCGCAACTAATGAAAAACTGTTTTTT
>TRBJ1-5|TRBV7-2|.|.
CASSPEAGFNQPQHF
TGTGCCAGCAGCCCCGAGGCAGGGTTCAATCAGCCCCAGCATTTT
>TRBJ2-7|TRBV6-1|.|TRBD1
CASLEDRGYEQYF
TGTGCCAGCCTGGAGGACAGGGGCTACGAGCAGTACTTC
>TRBJ2-7|TRBV11-2|.|.
CASRGSWQYEQYF
TGTGCCAGCAGGGGGAGTTGGCAGTACGAGCAGTACTTC
>TRBJ1-1|TRBV2|.|.
CASSKQGYNTEAFF
TGTGCCAGCAGTAAACAGGGCTACAACACTGAAGCTTTCTTT
>TRBJ1-1|TRBV9|medium-sized|TRBD1
CASSVSGTAILTEAFF
TGTGCCAGCAGCGTCTCTGGGACAGCGATATTAACTGAAGCTTTCTTT
>TRBJ1-3|TRBV7-6|.|.
CASSLIGRGNTIYF
TGTGCCAGCAGCTTAATAGGGCGTGGAAACACCATATATTTT
>TRBJ1-1|TRBV10-2|.|TRBD1
CASSRPGQGVNTEAFF
TGCGCCAGCAGTAGGCCGGGACAGGGGGTGAACACTGAAGCTTTCTTT
>TRBJ2-1|TRBV2|.|.
CASSSYNEQFF
TGTGCCAGCAGCTCCTACAATGAGCAGTTCTTC
>TRBJ1-5|TRBV7-9|few|.
CASSPELRGQPQHF
TGTGCCAGCAGCCCTGAGTTGAGGGGACAGCCCCAGCATTTT
>TRBJ1-2|TRBV28|.|.
CASSFPPGDGYTF
TGTGCCAGCAGTTTCCCCCCAGGGGATGGCTACACCTTC
>TRBJ1-2|TRBV2|.|.
CASPPAGVAYGYTF
TGTGCCAGCCCCCCGGCAGGGGTCGCCTATGGCTACACCTTC
>TRBJ2-2|TRBV6-1|once|TRBD1
CATHRQGNTGELFF
TGTGCCACCCACCGACAGGGGAACACCGGGGAGCTGTTTTTT
>TRBJ2-2|TRBV5-4|few|TRBD1
CASSVRDRAAGELFF
TGTGCCAGCAGCGTCCGGGACAGGGCCGCCGGGGAGCTGTTTTTT
>TRBJ1-5|TRBV7-2|.|.
CASSSQGVPQHF
TGTGCCAGCAGCTCACAGGGAGTGCCCCAGCATTTT
>TRBJ1-1|TRBV5-6|.|.
CASSRGRRTEAFF
TGTGCCAGCAGCCGGGGCCGGAGGACTGAAGCTTTCTTT
>TRBJ1-2|TRBV6-5|medium-sized|.
CASSYVGGGYTF
TGTGCCAGCAGTTACGTCGGGGGTGGCTACACCTTC
>TRBJ1-3|TRBV5-6|.|.
CASSLGQYDGNTIYF
TGTGCCAGCAGCCTCGGACAGTACGACGGAAACACCATATATTTT
>TRBJ1-5|TRBV7-9|.|.
CASSRGLGQPQHF
TGTGCCAGCAGCCGGGGGCTCGGTCAGCCCCAGCATTTT
>TRBJ2-5|TRBV29-1|.|.
CSVPPLLRPHRAGGQETQYF
TGCAGCGTCCCACCTCTCCTCCGTCCTCACAGGGCTGGGGGCCAAGAGACCCAGTACTTC
>TRBJ2-7|TRBV10-3|.|.
CAISEAGILYEQYF
TGTGCCATCAGTGAGGCCGGGATACTCTACGAGCAGTACTTC
>TRBJ1-4|TRBV7-9|.|.
CASSYPRTTNEKLFF
TGTGCCAGCAGCTACCCCAGGACAACTAATGAAAAACTGTTTTTT
>TRBJ1-1|TRBV4-1|.|.
CASSRFWGLNTEAFF
TGCGCCAGCAGCCGGTTTTGGGGCCTGAACACTGAAGCTTTCTTT
>TRBJ1-5|TRBV7-8|few|.
CASSSGRHQPQHF
TGTGCCAGCAGCTCAGGGAGGCATCAGCCCCAGCATTTT
>TRBJ2-5|TRBV5-4|.|TRBD2
CASSTGTSGGEETQYF
TGTGCCAGCAGCACCGGGACTAGCGGGGGGGAAGAGACCCAGTACTTC
>TRBJ1-1|TRBV6-1|once|.
CASRTERRTEAFF
TGTGCCAGCAGAACAGAGAGACGGACTGAAGCTTTCTTT
>TRBJ1-2|TRBV19|medium-sized|.
CASSIRGYGYTF
TGTGCCAGTAGTATCCGAGGGTATGGCTACACCTTC
>TRBJ1-6|TRBV5-1|.|.
CASSLGADNNSPLHF
TGCGCCAGCAGCTTGGGGGCAGATAATAATTCACCCCTCCACTTT
>TRBJ2-1|TRBV10-3|.|TRBD2
CAIMGTSGYSSYNEQFF
TGTGCCATCATGGGGACTAGCGGATATAGCTCCTACAATGAGCAGTTCTTC
>TRBJ2-3|TRBV5-6|.|TRBD2
CASITTGGTTDTQYF
TGTGCCAGCATCACCACGGGAGGGACCACAGATACGCAGTATTTT
>TRBJ2-2|TRBV19|.|.
CAARGRGTGELFF
TGTGCCGCAAGGGGAAGGGGGACCGGGGAGCTGTTTTTT
>TRBJ1-4|TRBV7-9|.|.
CASSLGLQGEKLFF
TGTGCCAGCAGCTTAGGGCTGCAAGGGGAAAAACTGTTTTTT
>TRBJ2-1|TRBV6-1|.|.
CASSEQEIYNEQFF
TGTGCCAGCAGTGAACAGGAGATCTACAATGAGCAGTTCTTC
>TRBJ2-7|TRBV7-9|.|TRBD1
CASGGTDYEQYF
TGTGCCAGCGGTGGGACAGACTACGAGCAGTACTTC
>TRBJ2-1|TRBV19|.|.
CASRNRPSNEQFF
TGTGCCAGTAGAAACCGTCCCTCCAATGAGCAGTTCTTC
>TRBJ2-3|TRBV6-5|medium-sized|.
CAISGGRFTDTQYF
TGTGCCATCAGTGGGGGCAGATTCACAGATACGCAGTATTTT
>TRBJ1-1|TRBV19|.|.
CASGGQALAEAFF
TGTGCCAGCGGGGGACAAGCGTTGGCTGAAGCTTTCTTT
>TRBJ2-7|TRBV7-2|.|.
CASSLGRIYEQYF
TGTGCCAGCAGCTTAGGCAGGATTTACGAGCAGTACTTC
>TRBJ2-7|TRBV18|few|TRBD1
CASSPVQGDSYEQYF
TGTGCCAGCTCACCAGTCCAGGGGGATTCCTACGAGCAGTACTTC
>TRBJ1-5|TRBV28|.|.
CASSLGAGVDQPQHF
TGTGCCAGCAGTTTAGGTGCAGGGGTCGATCAGCCCCAGCATTTT
>TRBJ1-2|TRBV19|.|.
CASSPYGVGYGYTF
TGTGCCAGTAGTCCTTATGGGGTCGGCTATGGCTACACCTTC
>TRBJ1-2|TRBV2|medium-sized|.
CASSDEGRDGYTF
TGTGCCAGCAGTGATGAGGGCAGGGATGGCTACACCTTC
>TRBJ2-2|TRBV7-9|.|.
CASSISITGELFF
TGTGCCAGCAGCATCAGTATCACCGGGGAGCTGTTTTTT
>TRBJ2-7|TRBV2|.|.
CASSEASFALSYEQYF
TGTGCCAGCAGTGAAGCCAGCTTTGCTCTCTCCTACGAGCAGTACTTC
>TRBJ1-2|TRBV7-9|.|TRBD1
CASSRSDRGYGYTF
TGTGCCAGCAGCAGATCGGACAGGGGATATGGCTACACCTTC
>TRBJ1-5|TRBV6-5|few|.
CASSYSGGEQPQHF
TGTGCCAGCAGTTATTCGGGGGGCGAACAGCCCCAGCATTTT
>TRBJ2-3|TRBV5-1|once|TRBD2
CASSIEGRAGTDTQYF
TGCGCCAGCAGCATCGAGGGGAGGGCGGGCACAGATACGCAGTATTTT
>TRBJ2-5|TRBV29-1|once|.
CSAQGGNREGVTQYF
TGCAGCGCCCAAGGGGGGAACAGGGAAGGGGTGACCCAGTACTTC
>TRBJ2-5|TRBV5-1|once|.
CASREGPRETQYF
TGCGCCAGCAGGGAGGGTCCGCGAGAGACCCAGTACTTC